The 4 T cell receptor beta chains reported below all come from one sample, sequenced in a study of blood T cell dynamics during melanoma immunotherapy. TCRdb's copy holds only in-frame clones and misses some; the assay was immunoSEQ multiplex PCR. The sample consists of fewer than 13,000 clones, 80% to 90% of them appearing once. Specified time point: week 3, after first cycle of checkpoint inhibitor. Sample: blood, taken from a patient treated with checkpoint blockade. The receptor source for this set is a human donor with melanoma.

The chain has TRBV29-1 and TRBJ1-5; no reliable D call. Looked up from germline, CDR1 is SQVTM and CDR2 is ANQGSEA. Trimming left V 4 bases short and J 0 bases short, with 7 bases between. The CDR3 consists of 13 residues. The CDR3 coding sequence is TGCAGCGTTGGCCATTCTAGCAATCAGCCCCAGCATTTT. It is translated as CSVGHSSNQPQHF.

This clone was observed a single time. The V call is TRBV10-2, the J call TRBJ2-5, with D perhaps being TRBD1 or TRBD2 (6 bases each). In germline, CDR1 is WSHSY, CDR2 SAAADI. This CDR3 is 13 amino acids long. Trimming pared 8 bases from V and 2 bases from J, leaving 12 bases between. The CDR3 loop reads CASAGAGQETQYF. CDR3 DNA sequence: TGCGCCAGCGCAGGGGCGGGACAAGAGACCCAGTACTTC.

The chain employs TRBV5-4 and TRBJ2-7, with D maybe TRBD1 (6 bases). Trimming pared 0 bases from V and 3 bases from J, leaving 7 bases between. CDR3 length: 13 residues. Germline V gene lookup returns CDR1 SGHNT and CDR2 YYREEE (reference sequence). CDR3 protein: CASSLGGRYEQYF. The CDR3 nucleotides read TGTGCCAGCAGCTTGGGGGGGCGCTACGAGCAGTACTTC. Supplemented by reference TRBV5-4 and TRBJ2-7, the full variable domain reads ETGVTQSPTHLIKTRGQQVTLRCSSQSGHNTVSWYQQALGQGPQFIFQYYREEENGRGNFPPRFSGLQFPNYSSELNVNALELDDSALYLCASSLGGRYEQYFGPGTRLTVT.

The chain links TRBV2 to TRBJ1-2, with a possible D match to TRBD1 (6 bases). Trimming shortened V by 6 bases and J by 2 bases, and 7 bases separated the two germline ends. Per germline, CDR1 SNHLY and CDR2 FYNNEI. The CDR3 sequence is 12 residues long. CDR3 sequence: CASRTGNYGYTF. In DNA form, the CDR3 reads TGTGCCAGCAGGACAGGCAACTATGGCTACACCTTC.